The rows below give T cell receptor beta chains drawn from one sample of a study of T cells in Graves' hyperthyroidism and ophthalmopathy. TCRdb re-analysed the multiplex PCR reads in MiXCR, keeping a single row per CDR3 protein. The sample gives a few hundred thousand distinct CDR3 sequences, 15% to 20% of which show up once; around 3.3% is in the top ten. The sequenced sample consisted of blood. The receptors were gathered from a middle-aged woman with Graves' ophthalmopathy. Both conserved end residues are part of each CDR3. The order of the fields is clone size, J gene, D gene, V gene, CDR3 protein, CDR3 DNA. The D gene is left open where the match is weak. Clone size is shown for a subset of rows, as once, few, many or a class of expanded clone.

-,TRBJ1-2,-,TRBV7-9,CASSLGMEVGYGYTF,TGTGCCAGCAGCTTAGGCATGGAGGTCGGCTATGGCTACACCTTC
many,TRBJ2-7,-,TRBV28,CASRDIRSYEQYF,TGTGCCAGCAGGGACATTCGCAGCTACGAGCAGTACTTC
few,TRBJ2-5,-,TRBV20-1,CSASSQLRTQYF,TGCAGTGCTAGTTCCCAGCTAAGGACCCAGTACTTC
-,TRBJ2-4,-,TRBV2,CASKGTDNLAKNIQYF,TGTGCAAGCAAGGGGACTGACAACTTAGCCAAAAACATTCAGTACTTC
few,TRBJ2-5,-,TRBV2,CASSFRLEFWETQYF,TGTGCCAGCAGTTTTCGGCTAGAGTTTTGGGAGACCCAGTACTTC
-,TRBJ2-1,TRBD2,TRBV12-3/TRBV12-4,CASSLASGGYNERFF,TGTGCCAGCAGTTTAGCTAGCGGGGGATACAATGAGCGGTTCTTC
few,TRBJ2-5,TRBD2,TRBV18,CASSPPGLALETQYF,TGTGCCAGCTCACCGCCGGGACTAGCGTTGGAGACCCAGTACTTC
few,TRBJ2-1,-,TRBV2,CASSGGTGSYNEQFF,TGTGCCAGCAGTGGAGGGACCGGCTCCTACAATGAGCAGTTCTTC
few,TRBJ2-1,TRBD2,TRBV3-1,CASSQDDLAGVEFF,TGTGCCAGCAGCCAAGATGACCTAGCGGGAGTCGAGTTCTTC
many,TRBJ2-7,TRBD1,TRBV28,CASTLKISGTGGYEQYF,TGTGCCAGCACCCTCAAGATTTCCGGGACAGGCGGCTACGAGCAGTACTTC
few,TRBJ1-5,-,TRBV5-5,CASSPGTTFNQPQHF,TGTGCCAGCAGCCCCGGGACGACCTTCAATCAGCCCCAGCATTTT
many,TRBJ1-1,-,TRBV30,CAWSRTEAEAFF,TGTGCCTGGAGTAGGACAGAAGCTGAAGCTTTCTTT
-,TRBJ1-5,-,TRBV19,CASRSRDATNQPQHF,TGTGCCAGTAGAAGCCGGGACGCAACCAATCAGCCCCAGCATTTT
-,TRBJ2-7,TRBD1,TRBV4-1,CASSQVPRDRAYEQYF,TGCGCCAGCAGCCAAGTTCCCCGGGACAGGGCCTACGAGCAGTACTTC
-,TRBJ2-2,TRBD2,TRBV19,CASSMGLAGGTGELFF,TGTGCCAGTAGTATGGGTCTAGCGGGAGGCACCGGGGAGCTGTTTTTT